The 25 T cell receptor beta chains below come from one sample, sequenced in a study of cytomegalovirus exposure and HLA in healthy donors. With 60 Vbeta and 13 Jbeta primers, the PCR was carried out. Using immunoSEQ multiplex PCR, the repertoire was profiled, and TCRdb retains in-frame clones only, with some absent. Among 90,000 to 120,000 clones, more than 65% were seen once, and the ten largest hold 3.5% to 5%. Source material: PBMCs. All receptors derive from a male donor in good health and CMV-seronegative.

A few counts support this clone. The V gene is TRBV27, the J gene TRBJ1-4; TRBD1 matches at 11 bases. The CDR3 is 15 residues long. V lost 5 bases and J lost 7; bases outside the gene matches: 6. From germline, CDR1 is MNHEY and CDR2 SMNVEV (reference sequence). DNA for the CDR3: TGTGCCAGCAGTCCCGGACAGGGGGCGTTTGAAAAACTGTTTTTT. Encoded protein: CASSPGQGAFEKLFF.

This clone came up a few times. The chain combines TRBV7-9 with TRBJ2-2; TRBD2 is a possible D gene (6 bases). Germline lookup yields CDR1 SEHNR and CDR2 FQNEAQ (reference sequence). V was shortened by 1 base and J by 6 bases, with 12 bases between the two germline ends. The CDR3 consists of 15 residues. The CDR3 DNA reads TGTGCCAGCAGCTTAGGACTAGTTATAGCCGGGGAGCTGTTTTTT. Its protein product is CASSLGLVIAGELFF.

The V gene is TRBV5-1, the J gene TRBJ2-7; 8 bases fit TRBD1. Per the germline V gene, CDR1 is SGHRS and CDR2 is YFSETQ. The CDR3 covers 17 residues. Germline trimming cut 0 bases from V and 5 bases from J; bases unmatched to any gene: 13. The CDR3 loop is CASSLGGGRGQPHEQYF. The CDR3 coding sequence is TGCGCCAGCAGCTTGGGCGGTGGCAGGGGGCAGCCCCACGAGCAGTACTTC.

This chain links TRBV7-9 with TRBJ2-3; 10 nucleotides match TRBD2. Germline trimming cut 7 bases from V and 5 bases from J; bases unmatched to any gene: 9. Germline V lookup: CDR1 SEHNR, CDR2 FQNEAQ (reference sequence). The CDR3 runs 15 residues. The CDR3 DNA reads as TGTGCCAGCACCCCGGGGACTAGCGTAGGAGATACGCAGTATTTT. Encoded protein: CASTPGTSVGDTQYF. Together with reference TRBV7-9 and TRBJ2-3, the CDR3 gives the full variable domain: DTGVSQNPRHKITKRGQNVTFRCDPISEHNRLYWYRQTLGQGPEFLTYFQNEAQLEKSRLLSDRFSAERPKGSFSTLEIQRTEQGDSAMYLCASTPGTSVGDTQYFGPGTRLTVL.

This chain joins TRBV7-6 and TRBJ1-2; 12 positions agree with TRBD1. CDR1 is SGHVS, CDR2 FNYEAQ, per germline. The V and J ends lost 5 bases and 6 bases, in that order; junction bases with no gene match: 4. The CDR3 extends over 14 amino acids. This CDR3 is CASSPGTGGNGYTF. DNA of the CDR3: TGTGCCAGCAGCCCGGGGACAGGGGGCAATGGCTACACCTTC.

This sequence joins TRBV30 and TRBJ1-6; 11 bases are shared with TRBD1. Per germline, CDR1 GTSNPN and CDR2 SVGIG (reference sequence). The CDR3 length is 12 residues. J lost 7 bases, V lost 8 bases, and 1 base had no gene match. CDR3 residues: CAGDRGNSPLHF. For the CDR3, the DNA is TGTGCCGGGGACAGGGGGAATTCACCCCTCCACTTT.

The chain has TRBV7-3 and TRBJ2-3, with TRBD2 matching over 7 bases. The length of the CDR3 is 15 residues. Germline trimming cut 0 bases from V and 6 bases from J; bases unmatched to any gene: 6. Germline-derived CDR1 and CDR2 are SGHTA and FQGTGA. The CDR3 DNA reads TGTGCCAGCAGCTTAACATCGGGAGGAGGTGATACGCAGTATTTT. Protein product: CASSLTSGGGDTQYF.

This chain joins TRBV4-2 and TRBJ2-3; 7 bases fit TRBD2. V lost 1 base to trimming and J lost 0 bases; unmatched junction nucleotides: 7. CDR1 and CDR2 from the germline V gene are LGHNA and YNFKEQ. The CDR3 runs 17 residues. This CDR3 is CASSQVFGGTSTDTQYF. DNA of the CDR3: TGTGCCAGCAGCCAAGTATTCGGGGGGACTAGCACAGATACGCAGTATTTT.

The gene calls are TRBV9 and TRBJ2-2; perhaps TRBD1 as D (5 bases). The CDR3 totals 14 residues. CDR1 and CDR2 from the germline V gene are SGDLS and YYNGEE. Trimming stripped 2 bases from V and 3 bases from J, with 8 bases between. CDR3 in DNA: TGTGCCAGCAGCGTGCAGGGTTACACCGGGGAGCTGTTTTTT. This codes for CASSVQGYTGELFF.

Only one count was recorded for this clone. The V call is TRBV6-1, the J call TRBJ2-5, with D possibly matching TRBD1 (6 bases). Trimming cost V 8 bases and J 6 bases, with 19 bases left between them. The germline V gene has CDR1 MNHNS and CDR2 SASEGT. The CDR3 runs to 14 residues. CDR3 residues: CASPPEQGLKTQYF. CDR3 bases: TGTGCCAGCCCCCCGGAACAGGGTCTAAAGACCCAGTACTTC.

This clone was seen only once. V gene TRBV5-4 combines with J gene TRBJ2-5; TRBD2 aligns across 12 bases. The CDR3 length is 16 residues. Losses at the gene ends were 4 bases for V and 7 bases for J; bases not matched to a gene: 11. Germline V gives CDR1 SGHNT, CDR2 YYREEE (reference sequence). CDR3 region: CASSPGTSGLWGTQYF. As DNA, the CDR3 is TGTGCCAGCAGCCCTGGGACTAGCGGGCTGTGGGGGACCCAGTACTTC.

This clone was counted once. The CDR3 DNA sequence: TGCGCCAGCAGCACTTGGACAGGGGGGGATTACGAGCAGTACTTC. The encoded protein is CASSTWTGGDYEQYF. The chain recombines TRBV4-1 with TRBJ2-7, with 10 bases aligning to TRBD1. Trimming removed 5 bases from V and 4 bases from J; junction bases left unmatched: 8. CDR1 MGHRA and CDR2 YSYEKL come from the germline V gene. CDR3 length equals 15 residues.

V and J are TRBV5-6 and TRBJ2-2; maybe TRBD2 (5 bases). Trimming removed 2 bases at V and 1 base at J, with 6 bases between. The CDR3 extends over 14 amino acids. CDR1 SGHDT and CDR2 YYEEEE come from the germline V gene. The CDR3 DNA reads TGTGCCAGCAGCTTACGGGGGAACACCGGGGAGCTGTTTTTT. Translated, it gives CASSLRGNTGELFF.

The V and J genes are TRBV5-5 and TRBJ2-3; a weak D match, TRBD2 (5 bases). The V gene's germline CDR1 is SGHKS and CDR2 YYEKEE (reference sequence). Trimming shortened V by 4 bases and J by 0 bases, and 9 bases separated the two germline ends. The CDR3 is 14 residues long. The CDR3 coding sequence is TGTGCCAGCAGCCGGAGGCATAGCACAGATACGCAGTATTTT. Translated: CASSRRHSTDTQYF.

This sequence joins TRBV6-5 and TRBJ1-2; 8 nucleotides agree with TRBD1. With 0 bases clipped from V and 7 bases from J, the junction kept 1 base outside the gene matches. The germline V gene encodes CDR1 MNHEY and CDR2 SVGAGI. This CDR3 is built from 13 residues. The CDR3 DNA follows: TGTGCCAGCAGTTACTCCAGGGGGCCTGGCTACACCTTC. Translation: CASSYSRGPGYTF.

In its sample, this clone was seen a few times. The V and J genes are TRBV28 and TRBJ1-1; D not resolved. CDR3 length: 13 residues. In germline, CDR1 is MDHEN, CDR2 SYDVKM. With 5 bases removed from V and 5 bases from J, the gap between germline ends came to 12 bases. As DNA, the CDR3 is TGTGCCAGCAGTCCAAGACTTTTGACTGAAGCTTTCTTT. Residues: CASSPRLLTEAFF.

This chain joins TRBV19 and TRBJ2-7; TRBD2 matches 9 bases. The junction had 3 bases not matched to a gene; V was cut back by 2 bases and J by 1 base. CDR1 LNHDA and CDR2 SQIVND come from the germline V gene (reference sequence). The CDR3 consists of 15 residues. The CDR3 loop reads CASSIKSGRSYEQYF. CDR3 bases: TGTGCCAGTAGTATAAAAAGCGGGAGGTCCTACGAGCAGTACTTC.

This clone was seen only a few times. The chain couples TRBV30 to TRBJ1-1; D may be TRBD1 (5 bases). The V and J ends lost 4 bases and 0 bases respectively, with 12 bases between them. This CDR3 comprises 14 residues. CDR1 and CDR2 (germline): GTSNPN, SVGIG (reference sequence). The CDR3 region is CAWKAGRLNTEAFF. CDR3 in DNA: TGTGCCTGGAAAGCGGGACGGTTGAACACTGAAGCTTTCTTT. The full variable domain, in which reference TRBV30 and TRBJ1-1 provide the parts outside the CDR3, is SQTIHQWPATLVQPVGSPLSLECTVEGTSNPNLYWYRQAAGRGLQLLFYSVGIGQISSEVPQNLSASRPQDRQFILSSKKLLLSDSGFYLCAWKAGRLNTEAFFGQGTRLTVV.

The DNA of the CDR3 is TGTGCCAGCAGTAACCTACTGGACAGGAATTATCAGCCCCAGCATTTT. It is translated as CASSNLLDRNYQPQHF. The V and J genes are TRBV28 and TRBJ1-5, with 7 positions matching TRBD1. V trimming: 5 bases; J trimming: 5 bases; junction bases outside the gene matches: 12. Germline values: CDR1 MDHEN, CDR2 SYDVKM. The CDR3 totals 16 residues.

The J gene is TRBJ2-7, the V gene TRBV19; TRBD1 aligns across 9 bases. The CDR3 has 15 amino acids. J was trimmed by 2 bases and V by 3 bases; bases with no gene match: 5. Germline V lookup: CDR1 LNHDA, CDR2 SQIVND (reference sequence). The CDR3 DNA sequence: TGTGCCAGTAGTATCGGGACAGGGAGAACCTACGAGCAGTACTTC. This sequence encodes CASSIGTGRTYEQYF.

CDR3 in DNA: TGTGCCAGTAGTCTCGATAGACACCTCTATAGCAATCAGCCCCAGCATTTT. It codes for CASSLDRHLYSNQPQHF. The chain combines TRBV19 with TRBJ1-5; D unresolved. Between the trimmed V and J ends, which lost 5 bases and 0 bases, there was a span of 17 bases. Looked up from germline, CDR1 is LNHDA and CDR2 is SQIVND (reference sequence). The CDR3 loop spans 17 amino acids. The variable domain in full, completed from reference TRBV19 and TRBJ1-5, reads DGGITQSPKYLFRKEGQNVTLSCEQNLNHDAMYWYRQDPGQGLRLIYYSQIVNDFQKGDIAEGYSVSREKKESFPLTVTSAQKNPTAFYLCASSLDRHLYSNQPQHFGDGTRLSIL.

This clone was found a few times. CDR3 loop: CAISGRTDVDEQFF. Written as DNA, the CDR3 is TGTGCCATCAGTGGAAGGACAGATGTGGATGAGCAGTTCTTC. The chain employs TRBV10-3 and TRBJ2-1; a possible D gene is TRBD1 (6 bases). The CDR3 spans 14 residues. Germline-derived CDR1 and CDR2 are ENHRY and SYGVKD. The V end lost 4 bases, the J end lost 8 bases, and 15 bases lay between the germline ends.

This chain's CDR3 is CASSQRGNTGELFF. The CDR3 DNA is TGTGCCAGCAGCCAAAGAGGCAACACCGGGGAGCTGTTTTTT. V is TRBV4-2 and J is TRBJ2-2; D is ambiguous. The CDR3 spans 14 residues. Germline-derived CDR1 and CDR2 are LGHNA and YNFKEQ. Trimming took off 2 bases at V and 2 bases at J, with 6 bases between the two ends.

V is TRBV28 and J is TRBJ1-4; 8 bases map to TRBD1. The CDR3 extends over 16 amino acids. The germline CDR1 and CDR2 sequences are MDHEN and SYDVKM. V lost 6 bases to trimming and J lost 5 bases; unmatched junction nucleotides: 11. CDR3 loop: CASSPIRQGWNEKLFF. The CDR3 DNA sequence: TGTGCCAGCAGCCCAATCAGACAGGGGTGGAATGAAAAACTGTTTTTT. The full variable domain, in which reference TRBV28 and TRBJ1-4 provide the parts outside the CDR3, is DVKVTQSSRYLVKRTGEKVFLECVQDMDHENMFWYRQDPGLGLRLIYFSYDVKMKEKGDIPEGYSVSREKKERFSLILESASTNQTSMYLCASSPIRQGWNEKLFFGSGTQLSVL.

The J gene is TRBJ2-1, the V gene TRBV5-1, with 7 bases that match TRBD1. In germline, CDR1 is SGHRS, CDR2 YFSETQ. The CDR3 length is 12 residues. V dropped 4 bases and J dropped 8; count of bases not matched to a gene: 3. The CDR3 loop reads CASSETGDEQFF. The DNA for the CDR3 is TGCGCCAGCAGCGAAACAGGGGATGAGCAGTTCTTC. Full variable domain (outside the CDR3, taken from reference TRBV5-1 and TRBJ2-1): KAGVTQTPRYLIKTRGQQVTLSCSPISGHRSVSWYQQTPGQGLQFLFEYFSETQRNKGNFPGRFSGRQFSNSRSEMNVSTLELGDSALYLCASSETGDEQFFGPGTRLTVL.